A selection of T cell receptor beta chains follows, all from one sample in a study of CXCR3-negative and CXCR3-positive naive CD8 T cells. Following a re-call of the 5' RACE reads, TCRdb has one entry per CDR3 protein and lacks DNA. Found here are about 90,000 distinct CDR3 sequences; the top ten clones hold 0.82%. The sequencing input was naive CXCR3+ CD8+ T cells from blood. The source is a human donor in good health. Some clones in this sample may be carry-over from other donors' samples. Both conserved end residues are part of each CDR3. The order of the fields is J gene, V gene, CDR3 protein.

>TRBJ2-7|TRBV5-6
CASSLSGSEQYF
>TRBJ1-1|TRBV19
CASSLGPGTEAFF
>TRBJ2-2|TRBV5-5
CASTPENTGELFF
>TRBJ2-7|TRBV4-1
CASSQEAQWASYEQYF
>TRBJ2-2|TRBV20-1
CSASTSGGAYRPGELFF
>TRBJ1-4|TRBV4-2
CASSQEFNGAPGQGNEKLFF
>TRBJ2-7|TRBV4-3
CASSQENWRAGPYEQYF
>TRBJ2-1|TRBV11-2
CASYRDRSSYNEQFF
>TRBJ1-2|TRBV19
CASWWDSDGYTF
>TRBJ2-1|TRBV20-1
CSALHGGSASYNEQFF
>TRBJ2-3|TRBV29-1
CSVARTSGGTDTQYF
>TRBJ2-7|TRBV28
CASSPTLTGSLYEQYF
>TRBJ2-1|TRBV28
CASSLLQAGGADEQFF
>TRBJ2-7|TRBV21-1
CASSKFASNYEQYF
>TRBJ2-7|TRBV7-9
CASSSPRDRGYEQYF
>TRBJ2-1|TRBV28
CASSLPGTSGKNEQFF
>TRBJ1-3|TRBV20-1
CSAPPRSGSSGNTIYF
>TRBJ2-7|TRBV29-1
CSVEGRGREYEQYF
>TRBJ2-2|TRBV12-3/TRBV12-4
CASRQGTTGELFF
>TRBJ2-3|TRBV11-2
CASTFGGGTDTQYF
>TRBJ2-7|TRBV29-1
CSVGTESYEQYF
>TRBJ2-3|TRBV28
CASSLDRLTDTQYF
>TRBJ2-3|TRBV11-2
CASSLGGLEDTQYF
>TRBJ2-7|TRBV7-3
CASSLNPEHEQYF
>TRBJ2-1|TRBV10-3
CAISESRGTYNEQFF